This T cell receptor delta chain was identified during a study of γδ T cells in repeated Plasmodium falciparum infection. At the level of the study: Malian gammadelta TCRs were studied during no-transmission periods and across acute malaria episodes. General study results and limits: Over time and infection, Vgamma9/Vdelta2+ repertoires remained highly stable and polyclonal.

TCRdb re-called the multiplex PCR reads using CATT. The sample carries some 51,000 delta-chain clones, roughly 2% recorded once. This clone was seen many times. No antigen is known for it. Deletions cut 0 bases from V and 0 bases from J, with 22 bases between. CDR1 GEAIGNYY and CDR2 EKD come from the germline V gene. This CDR3 contains 19 residues. Bulk repertoires came from Vgamma9/Vdelta2+ or Vdelta2-negative gammadelta T cells flow-sorted from PBMC. Sample: gamma-delta T cells from blood. The TCR sequence derives from a pool of human donors (malaria-infected and uninfected, not separated). This chain links TRDV2 with TRDJ1; TRDD3 might be the D (6 bases). This CDR3 is CACDTLIGRGTRNTDKLIF. The CDR3 DNA reads TGTGCCTGTGACACCCTTATAGGCAGGGGGACTCGAAACACCGATAAACTCATCTTT.